This TCR beta chain originates from a study of T-cell reconstitution after alpha-beta-depleted transplantation in children (dated by TCRdb to the mid-2010s). The study in broad terms: Using TCR repertoire profiling, the study followed T-cell immune reconstitution in a quantitative way in children after TCRalphabeta/CD19-depleted allogeneic hematopoietic cell transplantation.

Turning to this clonotype: Its specific antigen is unknown. The record has no base qualities; no much larger clone is one base away.

V trim: 5 bases; J trim: 7 bases; unmatched bases: 9. CDR1 and CDR2 are read off the germline V gene (reference sequence) as SEHNR and FQNEAQ. The CDR3 measures 14 amino acids from cysteine to phenylalanine. Only the CDR3 portion is preserved as DNA: 42 bases, with reading frame beginning at the first base. Receptor libraries were prepared by PCR. For sequencing, an Illumina HiSeq 2500 was employed. TCR library preparation used molecular barcoding, with unique molecular identifiers applied to normalize quantification of the TCRbeta repertoire. TCRdb handled the public reads itself, with Q25 trimming in fastp and clone calling in MiXCR, and kept productive beta chains. Every distinct CDR3 protein forms one entry, paired with its most common genes and DNA. The sample table shows around 380,000 distinct CDR3 sequences, and around 9.9% are seen once. The ten biggest clones cover approximately 5% of the sample.

This TCR was sampled from a human donor who donated a stem cell graft to a child with acute myeloid leukemia. Sequenced here: PBMCs from the stem cell graft donor, sampled from the stem cell graft. The sequence joins TRBV7-9 to TRBJ2-7, with 9 bases matching TRBD1. The CDR3 region: CASSPPTGGQEQYF. The sequenced DNA: TGTGCCAGCAGCCCACCGACAGGGGGTCAAGAGCAGTACTTC.